The next 20 T cell receptor beta chains were all read from a single sample in a study of blood T cell repertoires in COVID-19 (dated by TCRdb to 2018 to 2020). Preparation of the library involved the immunoSEQ multiplex PCR assay. TCRdb took over this immuneACCESS table, retaining in-frame rearrangements with V and J assigned. Such tables are incomplete; in checked studies, under half of the missing clones stem from an unresolved V gene, and the remainder is unexplained. This sample comprises tens of thousands of clones, about 90% of them detected only once. Of the sample, roughly 32% falls within the top ten clones. Sequencing was done on a sample of peripheral blood. The receptors shown here come from a man between 65 and 85 years old with active COVID-19.

V gene TRBV5-1 combines with J gene TRBJ2-1; tentative D call: TRBD1 (6 bases). The CDR3 consists of 12 residues. The V end was cut by 4 bases, the J end by 9 bases, with 11 bases between. CDR1 is SGHRS and CDR2 is YFSETQ in the germline V gene. CDR3 sequence: CASSGTFSEQFF. The DNA of the CDR3 is TGCGCCAGCAGCGGGACATTCAGTGAGCAGTTCTTC.

This rearrangement joins TRBV6-5 to TRBJ1-2; D uncertain. CDR3 length: 13 amino acids. CDR1 is MNHEY, CDR2 SVGAGI, per germline. V was trimmed by 3 bases and J by 6 bases, leaving 11 bases between them. For the CDR3, the DNA is TGTGCCAGCAGTTATGGTAGATCTGATGGCTACACCTTC. Translation gives CASSYGRSDGYTF.

This chain joins TRBV5-1 and TRBJ2-7, with TRBD2 matching over 14 bases. Losses at the gene ends were 4 bases for V and 5 bases for J; bases not matched to a gene: 5. The CDR3 is 15 amino acids. Germline lookup yields CDR1 SGHRS and CDR2 YFSETQ. The CDR3 region is CASSAGTSGGDEQYF. CDR3 DNA: TGCGCCAGCAGCGCGGGGACTAGCGGGGGAGACGAGCAGTACTTC.

V is TRBV7-2 and J is TRBJ2-1; D remains ambiguous. Deletions cut 2 bases from V and 5 bases from J, with 7 bases between. Germline V CDR1 and CDR2: SGHTA, FQGNSA. This CDR3 region has 13 residues. CDR3 sequence reads: CASSLSPNNEQFF. In DNA, the CDR3 is TGTGCCAGCAGCTTATCCCCAAACAATGAGCAGTTCTTC. The entire variable domain, with the rest obtained from reference TRBV7-2 and TRBJ2-1, is as follows: GAGVSQSPSNKVTEKGKDVELRCDPISGHTALYWYRQSLGQGLEFLIYFQGNSAPDKSGLPSDRFSAERTGGSVSTLTIQRTQQEDSAVYLCASSLSPNNEQFFGPGTRLTVL.

The chain has TRBV28 and TRBJ1-2; 7 bases map to TRBD1. The J segment lost 8 bases and the V segment lost 6 bases, leaving 6 bases of the junction unmatched. Germline CDR1 and CDR2: MDHEN and SYDVKM. The CDR3 consists of 12 residues. CDR3 in DNA: TGTGCCAGCAGCGACAGGGTAAAAGGCTACACCTTC. This translates into CASSDRVKGYTF.

The gene calls are TRBV21-1 and TRBJ2-3; no DNA check was done on the table's D call, TRBD1. TRBV21-1 is classified as a pseudogene. The CDR3 is 16 residues long. CDR3 bases: TGTGCCAGCAGCACTTACGACAGGGAAGGGGAAGATACGCAGTATTTT. Translated: CASSTYDREGEDTQYF.

The chain is built from TRBV6-5 and TRBJ1-1; D is uncertain. The V end lost 7 bases, the J end lost 5 bases, and 14 bases lay between the germline ends. CDR1 and CDR2 (germline): MNHEY, SVGAGI. The length of the CDR3 is 13 residues. CDR3 sequence reads: CASTKPTGTEAFF. In DNA, the CDR3 is TGTGCCAGCACCAAACCAACCGGGACTGAAGCTTTCTTT.

The rearrangement links TRBV28 to TRBJ2-1, with 11 bases aligning to TRBD2. The V and J ends lost 3 bases and 8 bases, in that order; junction bases with no gene match: 6. Germline CDR1 and CDR2: MDHEN and SYDVKM. CDR3 length equals 15 residues. Here the CDR3 reads CASSFQGSGRDEQFF. CDR3 nucleotides: TGTGCCAGCAGTTTCCAAGGTAGCGGGAGGGATGAGCAGTTCTTC.

Written as DNA, the CDR3 is TGTGCCAGCAGCGAGGGGGCTGAAGCTTTCTTT. Protein: CASSEGAEAFF. This chain connects TRBV5-8 to TRBJ1-1, with D tentatively TRBD1 (6 bases). The germline V and J ends were trimmed by 4 bases and 6 bases, with 7 bases remaining between them. The CDR3 totals 11 residues. The germline CDR1 and CDR2 sequences are SGHTS and YDEGEE.

V usage is TRBV30 and J usage is TRBJ2-1, with 7 bases fitting TRBD2. Germline CDR1 and CDR2: GTSNPN and SVGIG (reference sequence). This CDR3 is built from 16 residues. V shed 2 bases, J shed 9 bases, and the junction held 16 bases outside the gene matches. CDR3 in amino acids: CAWSKWRTSLATEQFF. The DNA for the CDR3 is TGTGCCTGGAGTAAGTGGAGGACTAGTCTGGCCACTGAGCAGTTCTTC. The whole variable domain, remainder taken from reference TRBV30 and TRBJ2-1, is SQTIHQWPATLVQPVGSPLSLECTVEGTSNPNLYWYRQAAGRGLQLLFYSVGIGQISSEVPQNLSASRPQDRQFILSSKKLLLSDSGFYLCAWSKWRTSLATEQFFGPGTRLTVL.

The chain links TRBV5-1 to TRBJ1-2; tentatively, D is TRBD1 (6 bases). V was pared by 2 bases and J by 6 bases, with 11 bases between. Germline CDR1 SGHRS, CDR2 YFSETQ. This CDR3 has 13 amino acids. Written as DNA, the CDR3 is TGCGCCAGCAGCTTACAGGGCATCGATGGCTACACCTTC. This encodes CASSLQGIDGYTF.

This chain's CDR3 is CASSFATGGAYEQYF. CDR3 bases: TGCGCCAGCAGCTTCGCGACAGGGGGGGCCTACGAGCAGTACTTC. The V and J genes are TRBV5-1 and TRBJ2-7, with 9 bases matching TRBD1. CDR1 SGHRS and CDR2 YFSETQ come from the germline V gene. Trimming at V came to 2 bases and at J to 2 bases, leaving 5 bases not matched to a gene. This CDR3 has 15 amino acids.

The genes are TRBV28 and TRBJ1-5; D call uncertain. The germline V gene has CDR1 MDHEN and CDR2 SYDVKM. CDR3 length equals 12 residues. V gave up 3 bases and J gave up 3 bases, with 3 bases separating them. DNA for the CDR3: TGTGCCAGCAGTTTCCTCAATCAGCCCCAGCATTTT. The encoded protein is CASSFLNQPQHF.

The chain uses TRBV7-9 and TRBJ2-5; D not resolved. CDR1 is SEHNR and CDR2 is FQNEAQ in the germline V gene (reference sequence). The CDR3 has 13 amino acids. The V end was cut by 4 bases, the J end by 1 base, with 7 bases between. The CDR3 here is CASSSASQETQYF. CDR3 DNA: TGTGCCAGCAGCTCCGCGAGCCAAGAGACCCAGTACTTC.

The chain uses TRBV6-5 and TRBJ2-3; D perhaps matches TRBD1 (7 bases). The CDR3 extends over 14 amino acids. The germline gives CDR1 MNHEY, CDR2 SVGAGI. V lost 5 bases to trimming and J lost 5 bases, with 14 bases between them. The CDR3 nucleotides are TGTGCCAGCAGTCACAACAGGGGAGGAGATACGCAGTATTTT. It encodes CASSHNRGGDTQYF.

The J gene is TRBJ1-2, the V gene TRBV2; 9 bases are a match to TRBD1. Germline loops: CDR1 SNHLY, CDR2 FYNNEI. The V and J ends lost 9 bases and 6 bases, in that order; junction bases with no gene match: 5. The CDR3 has 12 amino acids. The CDR3 DNA follows: TGTGCCAGTTCCGGGACAGGGAATGGCTACACCTTC. Its translation: CASSGTGNGYTF.

CDR3 nucleotide sequence: TGTGCCAGCAGCCTCACCCCAGGGGCTCGGGCTTTCTTT. Translated: CASSLTPGARAFF. The genes are TRBV7-3 and TRBJ1-1; maybe TRBD1 (6 bases). Germline values: CDR1 SGHTA, CDR2 FQGTGA. The CDR3 extends over 13 amino acids. Trimming removed 5 bases at V and 11 bases at J, with 18 bases between.

The chain employs TRBV28 and TRBJ1-4; a possible D gene is TRBD1 (5 bases). V dropped 4 bases and J dropped 0 bases, with 9 bases sitting between them. Germline CDR1 and CDR2: MDHEN and SYDVKM. The CDR3 sequence is 15 residues long. The CDR3 loop reads CASSYWGSTNEKLFF. The DNA of the CDR3 is TGTGCCAGCAGTTATTGGGGCTCAACTAATGAAAAACTGTTTTTT. The entire variable domain, with the rest obtained from reference TRBV28 and TRBJ1-4, is as follows: DVKVTQSSRYLVKRTGEKVFLECVQDMDHENMFWYRQDPGLGLRLIYFSYDVKMKEKGDIPEGYSVSREKKERFSLILESASTNQTSMYLCASSYWGSTNEKLFFGSGTQLSVL.

J is TRBJ2-5 and V is TRBV18; D possibly corresponds to TRBD2 (5 bases). Germline CDR1 reads KGHSH; CDR2 reads LQKENI. Trimming removed 4 bases at V and 5 bases at J, with 11 bases between. The CDR3 is 13 residues long. The CDR3 sequence: CASSQRRWETQYF. The CDR3 DNA reads TGTGCCAGCTCACAGAGGAGGTGGGAGACCCAGTACTTC.

This sequence joins TRBV14 and TRBJ1-2, with TRBD1 as a possible D gene (6 bases). V gave up 5 bases and J gave up 6 bases, with 13 bases separating them. The CDR3 covers 13 residues. Germline values: CDR1 SGHDN, CDR2 FVKESK. The CDR3 is CASSTIQGDGYTF. As DNA, the CDR3 is TGTGCCAGCAGCACTATACAGGGAGATGGCTACACCTTC.